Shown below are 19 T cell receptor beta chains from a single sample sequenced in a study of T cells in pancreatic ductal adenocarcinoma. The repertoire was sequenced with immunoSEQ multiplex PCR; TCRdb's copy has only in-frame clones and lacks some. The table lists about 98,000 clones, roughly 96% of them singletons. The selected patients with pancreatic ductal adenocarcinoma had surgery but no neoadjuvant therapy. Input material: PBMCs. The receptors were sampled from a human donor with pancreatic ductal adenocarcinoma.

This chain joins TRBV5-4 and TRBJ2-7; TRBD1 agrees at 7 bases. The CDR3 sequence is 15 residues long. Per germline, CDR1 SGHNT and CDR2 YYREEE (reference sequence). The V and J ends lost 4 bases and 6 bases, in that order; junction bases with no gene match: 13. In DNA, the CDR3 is TGTGCCAGCAGCGTTACCGGGACAGCCTGGGTCGAGCAGTACTTC. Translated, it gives CASSVTGTAWVEQYF.

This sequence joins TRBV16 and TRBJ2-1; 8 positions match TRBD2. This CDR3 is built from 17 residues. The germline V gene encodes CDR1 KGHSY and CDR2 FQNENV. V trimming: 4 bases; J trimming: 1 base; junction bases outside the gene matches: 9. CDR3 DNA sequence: TGTGCCAGCAGCCGCTCAACCGGGACTAGATCCTACAATGAGCAGTTCTTC. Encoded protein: CASSRSTGTRSYNEQFF. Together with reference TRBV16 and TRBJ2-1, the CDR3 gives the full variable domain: GEEVAQTPKHLVRGEGQKAKLYCAPIKGHSYVFWYQQVLKNEFKFLISFQNENVFDETGMPKERFSAKCLPNSPCSLEIQATKLEDSAVYFCASSRSTGTRSYNEQFFGPGTRLTVL.

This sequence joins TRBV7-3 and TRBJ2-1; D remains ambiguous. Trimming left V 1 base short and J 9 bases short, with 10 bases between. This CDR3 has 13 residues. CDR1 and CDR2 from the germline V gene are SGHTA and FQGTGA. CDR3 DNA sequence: TGTGCCAGCAGCTTAAATGCTAAACTTGAGCAGTTCTTC. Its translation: CASSLNAKLEQFF.

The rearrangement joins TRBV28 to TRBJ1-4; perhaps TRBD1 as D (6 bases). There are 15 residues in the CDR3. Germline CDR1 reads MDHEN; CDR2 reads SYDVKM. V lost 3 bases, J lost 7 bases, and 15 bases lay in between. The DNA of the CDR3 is TGTGCCAGCAGTTTTCGCGGGGGGCGAGGTGAAAAACTGTTTTTT. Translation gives CASSFRGGRGEKLFF. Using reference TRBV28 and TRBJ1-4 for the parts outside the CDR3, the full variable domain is DVKVTQSSRYLVKRTGEKVFLECVQDMDHENMFWYRQDPGLGLRLIYFSYDVKMKEKGDIPEGYSVSREKKERFSLILESASTNQTSMYLCASSFRGGRGEKLFFGSGTQLSVL.

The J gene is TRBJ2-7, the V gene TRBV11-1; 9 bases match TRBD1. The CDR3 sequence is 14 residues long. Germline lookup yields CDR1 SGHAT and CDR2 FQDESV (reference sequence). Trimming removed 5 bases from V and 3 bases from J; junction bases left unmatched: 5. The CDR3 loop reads CASSARDRVYEQYF. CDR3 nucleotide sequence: TGTGCCAGCAGCGCCCGGGACAGGGTCTACGAGCAGTACTTC. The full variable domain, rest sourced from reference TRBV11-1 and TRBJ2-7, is EAEVAQSPRYKITEKSQAVAFWCDPISGHATLYWYRQILGQGPELLVQFQDESVVDDSQLPKDRFSAERLKGVDSTLKIQPAELGDSAMYLCASSARDRVYEQYFGPGTRLTVT.

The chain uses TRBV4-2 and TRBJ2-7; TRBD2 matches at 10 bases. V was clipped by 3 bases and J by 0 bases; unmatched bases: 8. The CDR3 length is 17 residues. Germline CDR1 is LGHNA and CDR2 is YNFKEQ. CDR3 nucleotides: TGTGCCAGCAGCCAGGTCTGGGCTAGCGGGAGCTCCTACGAGCAGTACTTC. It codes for CASSQVWASGSSYEQYF.

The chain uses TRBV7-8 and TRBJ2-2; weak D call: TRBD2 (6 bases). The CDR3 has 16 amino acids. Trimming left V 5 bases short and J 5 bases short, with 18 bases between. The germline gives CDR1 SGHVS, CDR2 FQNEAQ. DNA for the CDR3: TGTGCCAGCAGCCGTTACGGGGGTGGAGAGACCGGGGAGCTGTTTTTT. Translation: CASSRYGGGETGELFF. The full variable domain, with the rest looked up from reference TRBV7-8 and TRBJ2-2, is GAGVSQSPRYKVAKRGQDVALRCDPISGHVSLFWYQQALGQGPEFLTYFQNEAQLDKSGLPSDRFFAERPEGSVSTLKIQRTQQEDSAVYLCASSRYGGGETGELFFGEGSRLTVL.

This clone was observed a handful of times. The DNA for the CDR3 is TGTGCCAGCAGTAATTACAGGGGGACTGAAGCTTTCTTT. Protein: CASSNYRGTEAFF. The chain has TRBV2 and TRBJ1-1, with 8 bases identical to TRBD1. Germline-derived CDR1 and CDR2 are SNHLY and FYNNEI. The CDR3 sequence is 13 residues long. The J segment lost 5 bases and the V segment lost 5 bases, leaving 4 bases of the junction unmatched.

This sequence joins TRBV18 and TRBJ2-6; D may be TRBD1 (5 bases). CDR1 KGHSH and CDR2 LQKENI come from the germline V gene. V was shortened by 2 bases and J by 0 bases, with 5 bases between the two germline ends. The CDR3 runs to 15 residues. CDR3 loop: CASSPTGSGANVLTF. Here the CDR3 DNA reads TGTGCCAGCTCACCAACAGGCTCTGGGGCCAACGTCCTGACTTTC.

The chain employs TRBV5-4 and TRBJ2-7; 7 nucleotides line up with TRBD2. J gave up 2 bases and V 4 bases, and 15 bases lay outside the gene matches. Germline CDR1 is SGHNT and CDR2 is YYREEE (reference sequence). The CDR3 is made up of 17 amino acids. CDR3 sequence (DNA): TGTGCCAGCAGCCCCCGTCCGCGGGAGAATTGGGCCTACGAGCAGTACTTC. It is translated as CASSPRPRENWAYEQYF.

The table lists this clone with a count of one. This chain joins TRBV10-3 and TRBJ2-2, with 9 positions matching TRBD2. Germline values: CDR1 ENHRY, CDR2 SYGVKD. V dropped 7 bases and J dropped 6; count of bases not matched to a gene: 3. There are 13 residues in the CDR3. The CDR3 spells CAITEREAGELFF. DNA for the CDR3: TGTGCCATCACGGAGCGGGAGGCCGGGGAGCTGTTTTTT.

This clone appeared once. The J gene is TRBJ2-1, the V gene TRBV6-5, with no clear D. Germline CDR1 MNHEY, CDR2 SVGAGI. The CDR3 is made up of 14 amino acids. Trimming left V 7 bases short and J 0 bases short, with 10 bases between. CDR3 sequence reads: CASKRGSSYNEQFF. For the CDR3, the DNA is TGTGCCAGCAAGCGCGGAAGCTCCTACAATGAGCAGTTCTTC.

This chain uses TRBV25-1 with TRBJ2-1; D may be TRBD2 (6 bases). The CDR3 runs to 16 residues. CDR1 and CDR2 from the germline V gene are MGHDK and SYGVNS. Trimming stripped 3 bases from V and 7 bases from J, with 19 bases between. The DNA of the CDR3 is TGTGCCAGCAGTGAGGAATCTGACGGGAGTTTGAATGAGCAGTTCTTC. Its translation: CASSEESDGSLNEQFF.

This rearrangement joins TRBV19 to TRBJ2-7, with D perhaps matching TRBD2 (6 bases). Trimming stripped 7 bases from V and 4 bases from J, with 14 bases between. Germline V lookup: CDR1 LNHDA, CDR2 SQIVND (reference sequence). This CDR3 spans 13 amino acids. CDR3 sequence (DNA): TGTGCCAGTATCCCCGCCGGGGGATACGAGCAGTACTTC. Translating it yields CASIPAGGYEQYF.

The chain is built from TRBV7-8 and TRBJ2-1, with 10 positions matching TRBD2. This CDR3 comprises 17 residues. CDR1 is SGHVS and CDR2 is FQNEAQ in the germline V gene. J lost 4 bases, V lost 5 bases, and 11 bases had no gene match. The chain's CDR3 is CASSHRLAGPLYNEQFF. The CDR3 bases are TGTGCCAGCAGCCATCGACTAGCGGGCCCCCTTTACAATGAGCAGTTCTTC.

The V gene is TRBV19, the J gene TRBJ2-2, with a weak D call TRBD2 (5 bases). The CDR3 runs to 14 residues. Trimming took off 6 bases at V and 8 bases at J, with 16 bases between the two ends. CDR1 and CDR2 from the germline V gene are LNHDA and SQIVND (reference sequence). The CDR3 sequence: CASSEGSIFGELFF. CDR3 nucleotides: TGTGCCAGTAGCGAGGGATCGATTTTTGGGGAGCTGTTTTTT.

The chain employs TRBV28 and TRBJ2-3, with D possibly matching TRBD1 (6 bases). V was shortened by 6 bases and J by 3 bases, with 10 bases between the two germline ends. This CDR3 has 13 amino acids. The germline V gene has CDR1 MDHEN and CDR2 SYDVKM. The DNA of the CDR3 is TGTGCCAGCAGGCTACAGGGAACAGATACGCAGTATTTT. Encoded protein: CASRLQGTDTQYF.

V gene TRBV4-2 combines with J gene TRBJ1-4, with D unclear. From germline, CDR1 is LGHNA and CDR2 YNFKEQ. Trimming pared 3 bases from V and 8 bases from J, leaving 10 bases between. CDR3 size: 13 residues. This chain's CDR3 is CASSQQVGEKLFF. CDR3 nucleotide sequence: TGTGCCAGCAGCCAGCAGGTGGGCGAAAAACTGTTTTTT.

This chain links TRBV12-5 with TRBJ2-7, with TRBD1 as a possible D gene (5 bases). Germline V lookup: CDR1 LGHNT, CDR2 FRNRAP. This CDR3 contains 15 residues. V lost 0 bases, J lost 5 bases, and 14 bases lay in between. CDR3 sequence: CASGLVGQGRNEQYF. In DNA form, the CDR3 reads TGTGCTAGTGGTTTGGTTGGTCAGGGCAGAAACGAGCAGTACTTC.